This TCR beta chain appears in the sequencing data of a study of T cell responses to AZD1222 COVID-19 vaccine. General study points: Only after the peak T cell response were repertoires sampled. White British people made up most donors, females outnumbered males, and clonal diversity was possibly underestimated.

CDR1 and CDR2 from the germline V gene are MGHRA and YSYEKL. The germline V and J ends were trimmed by 3 bases and 0 bases, with 8 bases remaining between them. The CDR3 is made up of 14 amino acids. Produced via immunoSEQ multiplex PCR; TCRdb's table is partial and in-frame only. The sample consists of some 150,000 clones, 90% to 95% of them appearing once. Concerning this clone itself: Its target is unknown.

The TCR comes from an adult in good health. The sample consisted of peripheral blood, taken on day 0 of MenACWY control vaccination. V is TRBV4-1 and J is TRBJ1-2; D is undetermined. The CDR3 DNA reads TGCGCCAGCAGCCACCCGGTTGCTAACTATGGCTACACCTTC. Residues: CASSHPVANYGYTF.